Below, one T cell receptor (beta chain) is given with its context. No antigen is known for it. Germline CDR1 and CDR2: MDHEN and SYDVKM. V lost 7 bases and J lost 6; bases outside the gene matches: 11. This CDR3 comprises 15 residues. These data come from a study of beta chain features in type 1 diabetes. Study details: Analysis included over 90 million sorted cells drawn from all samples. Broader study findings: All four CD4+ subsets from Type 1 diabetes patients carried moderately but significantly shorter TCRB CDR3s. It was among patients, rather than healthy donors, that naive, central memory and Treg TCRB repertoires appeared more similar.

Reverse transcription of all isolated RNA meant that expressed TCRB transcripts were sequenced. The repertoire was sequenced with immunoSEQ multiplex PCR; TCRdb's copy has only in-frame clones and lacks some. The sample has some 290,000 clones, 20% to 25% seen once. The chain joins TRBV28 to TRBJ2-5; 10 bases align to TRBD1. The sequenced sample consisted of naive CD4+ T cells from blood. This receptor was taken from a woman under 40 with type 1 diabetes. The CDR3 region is CASTTLGQGIKTQYF. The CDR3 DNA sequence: TGTGCCAGCACTACCCTGGGACAGGGGATCAAGACCCAGTACTTC.